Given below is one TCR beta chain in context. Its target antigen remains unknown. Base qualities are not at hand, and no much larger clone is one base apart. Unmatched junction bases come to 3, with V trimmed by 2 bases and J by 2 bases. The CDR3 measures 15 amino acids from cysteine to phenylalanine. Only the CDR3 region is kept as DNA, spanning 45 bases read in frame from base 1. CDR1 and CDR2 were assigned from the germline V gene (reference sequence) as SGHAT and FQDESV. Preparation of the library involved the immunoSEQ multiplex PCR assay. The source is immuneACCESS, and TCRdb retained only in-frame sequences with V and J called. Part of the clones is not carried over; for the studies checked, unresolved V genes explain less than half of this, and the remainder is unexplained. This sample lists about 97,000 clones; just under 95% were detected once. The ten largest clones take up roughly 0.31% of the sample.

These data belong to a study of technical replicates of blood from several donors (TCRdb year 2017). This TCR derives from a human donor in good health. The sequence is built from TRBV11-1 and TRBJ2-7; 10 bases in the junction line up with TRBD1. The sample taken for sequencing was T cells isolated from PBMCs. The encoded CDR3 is CASSLRDRGTYEQYF. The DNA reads TGTGCCAGCAGCTTAAGGGACAGGGGCACCTACGAGCAGTACTTC.